The present T cell receptor beta chain was sequenced within a study of T-cell reconstitution after alpha-beta-depleted transplantation in children. This clonotype was observed many times. Unique molecular identifiers were built into the TCRbeta library. TCRdb passed the PCR reads through MiXCR, listing each CDR3 protein once. The table lists 250,000 to 300,000 distinct CDR3 sequences, roughly 9.5% of them singletons. The germline V and J ends were trimmed by 2 bases and 1 base, with 5 bases remaining between them. The CDR3 consists of 12 residues. Germline values: CDR1 DFQATT, CDR2 SNEGSKA (reference sequence).

V gene TRBV20-1 combines with J gene TRBJ1-2, with D hard to call. The material sequenced was PBMCs from the stem cell graft donor, taken from the stem cell graft. The origin of this receptor is a human donor who donated a stem cell graft to a child with SCID. The CDR3 loop reads CSARSDNYGYTF. Written as DNA, the CDR3 is TGCAGTGCTAGAAGCGATAACTATGGCTACACCTTC.